The 4 T cell receptor beta chains below come from one sample, sequenced in a study of T cells in Graves' hyperthyroidism and ophthalmopathy. The TCR beta CDR3 regions underwent amplification using RNA transcripts as the source. Researchers ran a first-round RT-PCR on the TCR CDR3 using the HTBI primer set. Via MiXCR, TCRdb re-called the multiplex PCR reads, giving one row per CDR3 protein. In the table there are approximately 740,000 distinct CDR3 sequences, 13% to 15% of which are singletons. Specimen: blood. All receptors come from a woman between 18 and 29 years old with Graves' hyperthyroidism.

This chain uses TRBV20-1 with TRBJ2-2; D is possibly TRBD2 (5 bases). Germline CDR1 is DFQATT and CDR2 is SNEGSKA (reference sequence). There are 16 residues in the CDR3. Trimming removed 3 bases at V and 6 bases at J, with 20 bases between. The CDR3 DNA follows: TGCAGTGCTAGGGCCTTGGGGAGCGGCCCAGCCGGGGAGCTGTTTTTT. It translates to CSARALGSGPAGELFF.

This clonotype was observed a handful of times. The rearrangement links TRBV7-9 to TRBJ1-2; TRBD1 matches 9 bases. Germline CDR1 reads SEHNR; CDR2 reads FQNEAQ (reference sequence). This CDR3 has 16 residues. The V gene end was trimmed by 1 base and the J gene end by 5 bases; junction bases not matched to a gene: 8. CDR3 bases: TGTGCCAGCAGCTTAGAGGCCGGGACAGGGACTTATGGCTACACCTTC. Its translation: CASSLEAGTGTYGYTF.

Concerning this clonotype itself: This sequence may be a read error, since a much larger clone differs from it by one base. This sequence joins TRBV12-3 or TRBV12-4 and TRBJ2-7; 9 nucleotides agree with TRBD2. There are 15 residues in the CDR3. In DNA, the CDR3 is TGTGTCAGCAGTATAAGGACTAGCGTCTCCTACGAGCAGTACTTC. The encoded protein is CVSSIRTSVSYEQYF.

The chain uses TRBV5-1 and TRBJ2-3, with D uncertain. Germline V gives CDR1 SGHRS, CDR2 YFSETQ. The CDR3 has 14 amino acids. V was trimmed by 4 bases and J by 2 bases, leaving 11 bases between them. CDR3 nucleotides: TGCGCCAGCAGCCCCGACACCCTCACAGATACGCAGTATTTT. It is translated as CASSPDTLTDTQYF. Using reference TRBV5-1 and TRBJ2-3 for the parts outside the CDR3, the full variable domain is KAGVTQTPRYLIKTRGQQVTLSCSPISGHRSVSWYQQTPGQGLQFLFEYFSETQRNKGNFPGRFSGRQFSNSRSEMNVSTLELGDSALYLCASSPDTLTDTQYFGPGTRLTVL.